Described below is a single T cell receptor beta chain sequence and its context. The donors were in the approximately 120-subject validation cohort; that cohort was separate from the roughly 700-subject first cohort. This sample is drawn from a study of cytomegalovirus exposure and HLA in healthy donors. The CDR3 length is 14 residues. CDR1 is SGHRS and CDR2 is YFSETQ in the germline V gene. V gave up 9 bases and J gave up 4 bases, with 19 bases separating them. TCRdb's table, derived via immunoSEQ multiplex PCR, lists solely in-frame clones and lacks some. This sample has 150,000 to 200,000 clones, with 81% found just once.

The receptor was derived from a woman in her 30s in good health and CMV-seronegative. The sequencing sample was made of PBMCs. This chain joins TRBV5-1 and TRBJ1-1; D might be TRBD1 (6 bases). The CDR3 here is CATNEGGPATEAFF. The DNA for the CDR3 is TGCGCCACCAACGAGGGGGGGCCGGCCACTGAAGCTTTCTTT.